The source of this TCR beta chain is a study of blood T cell repertoires in COVID-19. Study in general: Samples taken during acute and convalescent COVID-19 were collected in the United States, Italy and Spain. T cells, B-cell-depleted T cells, or PBMCs supplied cDNA or gDNA.

The CDR3 has 15 amino acids. The J segment lost 5 bases and the V segment lost 2 bases, leaving 3 bases of the junction unmatched. CDR1 is SNHLY and CDR2 is FYNNEI in the germline V gene. Original handling: Counts of nucleated cells, estimated from reference gene primer amplification, were obtained. TCRdb's copy holds only in-frame clones and misses some; the assay was immunoSEQ multiplex PCR. V and J calls and clone size are those listed in that table; D and trimming were worked out from the DNA. The sample has around 170,000 clones; around 89% are singletons. The receptor's source is a man between 60 and 75 years old with acute or convalescent COVID-19. The sample taken for sequencing was peripheral blood. This sequence joins TRBV2 and TRBJ2-5; 12 nucleotides agree with TRBD2. CDR3 sequence reads: CASSELAGGRETQYF. The CDR3 DNA sequence: TGTGCCAGCAGTGAACTAGCGGGAGGGCGGGAGACCCAGTACTTC.